This TCR beta chain emerged from a study of blood T cell repertoires in COVID-19 (dated by TCRdb to 2018 to 2020). Broadly, across the study: The collaborator samples originated in the United States, Italy and Spain and spanned the acute and convalescent phases of COVID-19. The sample metadata nearly always contained a de-identified subject ID, COVID-19 status, age in years and sex. The prospective study material was composed of cDNA or gDNA derived from T cells, B-cell-depleted T cells, or PBMCs. The repertoires were made available in a free public database intended to serve as a resource for research on the immune response to SARS-CoV-2. The samples were drawn from the first 160 participants of the ongoing ImmuneRACE study and from over 950 subjects provided by 6 global collaborators. Deeply sampled blood TCRbeta repertoires from subjects exposed to, actively infected with, or recovered from COVID-19 were included in the dataset. HLA class I and class II types, where available, came from metadata supplied by the sample provider rather than from assay-based typing. Overall study results and their limits: How much clinical and demographic metadata was included differed by source and by participant, and the metadata was provided uncurated.

A distance of 16 bases separates the germline ends of V and J, which lose 5 bases and 3 bases respectively. The CDR3 has 15 amino acids, counting the end cysteine and phenylalanine. The DNA shown is the 45-base CDR3, in frame from base 1. For CDR1 and CDR2, the germline V gene lists SGHAT and FQNNGV. On this clone itself: This clone's antigen is unknown. Base qualities are not recorded, but no much larger clone differs from it by a single base.

Participants in the prospective study were enrolled through a virtual design, were aged 18 to 89 years, and lived in roughly 26 United States geographic areas. To assign participants to cohorts, the prospective study relied on clinical history that participants themselves reported in a screening survey and a study questionnaire. ImmuneRACE Cohort 3 recovered participants were defined by two consecutive negative NP/OP PCR tests, healthcare professional clearance, or symptom resolution. In the prospective study, whole blood, serum and a nasopharyngeal or oropharyngeal swab were collected from each participant by mobile phlebotomists. Additional blood draws and questionnaires over an approximately two-month period could optionally be provided by prospective study participants. Prospective study blood samples were shipped either frozen or at room temperature before DNA extraction. The immunoSEQ Assay, a bias-controlled multiplex PCR, was used to amplify TCRbeta CDR3 regions from genomic DNA. From the authors' description of their analysis: Within the assay, amplification of reference gene primers was used to estimate how many nucleated cells each sample contained. To quantify the absolute abundance of each unique TCRbeta CDR3 rearrangement, sequence reads were collapsed and filtered. For each sample, productive Simpson clonality was calculated as the square root of Simpson's diversity index across productive rearrangements. In its TCRdb copy, this immuneACCESS table keeps in-frame sequences only and misses some clones. Where compared with another copy, unresolved V genes explain less than half of these, and the others have no known cause. Clone size and the V and J calls come from that table; the DNA yielded D and trimming. The sample has roughly 300,000 clones on record, roughly nine tenths of them singletons. Around 20% of the sample rests with the top ten.

The V and J genes are TRBV11-2 and TRBJ1-1, with TRBD1 tentatively as D gene (5 bases match). The sequence came from a woman younger than 45 who had recovered from COVID-19. The sample was PBMCs or T cells enriched from blood (not recorded which). The nucleotide sequence is given as TGTGCCAGCAGCAAAGCCCAGGGATCGTACACTGAAGCTTTCTTT. It translates to CASSKAQGSYTEAFF.